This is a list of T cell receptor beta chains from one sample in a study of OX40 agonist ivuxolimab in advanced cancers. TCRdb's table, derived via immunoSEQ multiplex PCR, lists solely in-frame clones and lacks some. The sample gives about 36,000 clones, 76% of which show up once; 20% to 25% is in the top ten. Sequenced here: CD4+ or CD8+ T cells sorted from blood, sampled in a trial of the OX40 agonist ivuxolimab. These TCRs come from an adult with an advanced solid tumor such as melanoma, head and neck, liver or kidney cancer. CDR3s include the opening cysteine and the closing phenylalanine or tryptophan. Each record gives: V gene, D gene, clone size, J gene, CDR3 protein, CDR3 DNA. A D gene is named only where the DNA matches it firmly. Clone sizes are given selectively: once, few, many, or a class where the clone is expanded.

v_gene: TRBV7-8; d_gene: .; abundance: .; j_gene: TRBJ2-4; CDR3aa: CASSFGRGAAIQYF; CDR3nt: TGTGCCAGCAGCTTTGGACGGGGGGCGGCCATTCAGTACTTC
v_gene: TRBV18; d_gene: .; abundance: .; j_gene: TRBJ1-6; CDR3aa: CASSATQGRGESPLHF; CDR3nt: TGTGCCAGCTCAGCTACGCAGGGCAGGGGAGAATCACCCCTCCACTTT
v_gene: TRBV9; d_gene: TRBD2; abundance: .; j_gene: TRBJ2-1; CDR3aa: CASSVGASGVYNEQFF; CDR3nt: TGTGCCAGCAGCGTAGGGGCTAGCGGGGTCTACAATGAGCAGTTCTTC
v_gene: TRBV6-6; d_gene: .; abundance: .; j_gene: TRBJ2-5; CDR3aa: CASSWTMETQYF; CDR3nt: TGTGCCAGCAGCTGGACTATGGAGACCCAGTACTTC
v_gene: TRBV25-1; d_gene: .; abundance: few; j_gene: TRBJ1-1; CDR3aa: CASSQLGNAEAFF; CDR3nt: TGTGCCAGCAGCCAATTGGGGAACGCTGAAGCTTTCTTT
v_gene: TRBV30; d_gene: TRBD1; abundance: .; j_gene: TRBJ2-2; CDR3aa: CASRDRGPNTGELFF; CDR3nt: TGTGCCTCCCGGGACAGGGGGCCAAACACCGGGGAGCTGTTTTTT
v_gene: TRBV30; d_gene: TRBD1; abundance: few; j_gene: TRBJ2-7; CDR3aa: CAWEQGWREQYF; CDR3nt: TGTGCCTGGGAACAGGGGTGGCGGGAGCAGTACTTC
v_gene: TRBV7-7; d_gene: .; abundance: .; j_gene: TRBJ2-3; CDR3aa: CASSLVRGDTQYF; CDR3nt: TGTGCCAGCAGCTTAGTCCGGGGGGATACGCAGTATTTT
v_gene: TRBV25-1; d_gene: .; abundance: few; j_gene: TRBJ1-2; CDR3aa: CASSEPHDGRGYTF; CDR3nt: TGTGCCAGCAGTGAACCCCACGACGGGAGAGGCTACACCTTC
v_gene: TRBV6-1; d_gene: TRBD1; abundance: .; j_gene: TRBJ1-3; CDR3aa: CASQDRGLGNTIYF; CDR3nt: TGTGCCAGCCAGGACAGGGGGCTCGGAAACACCATATATTTT
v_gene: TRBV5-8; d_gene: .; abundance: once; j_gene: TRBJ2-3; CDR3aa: CASSLGGTSTDTQYF; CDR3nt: TGTGCCAGCAGCTTAGGGGGAACTAGCACAGATACGCAGTATTTT
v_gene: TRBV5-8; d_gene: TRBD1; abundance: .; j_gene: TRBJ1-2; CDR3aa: CASSFGQGRYGYTF; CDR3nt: TGTGCCAGCAGCTTCGGACAGGGGAGGTATGGCTACACCTTC
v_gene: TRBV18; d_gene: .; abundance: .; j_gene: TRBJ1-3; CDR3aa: CASSPAGGNTIYF; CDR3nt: TGTGCCAGCTCACCGGCGGGGGGAAACACCATATATTTT
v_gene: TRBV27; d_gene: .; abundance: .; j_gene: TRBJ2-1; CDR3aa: CASSSMGGGRNEQFF; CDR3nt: TGTGCCAGCAGTTCGATGGGGGGGGGCCGTAATGAGCAGTTCTTC
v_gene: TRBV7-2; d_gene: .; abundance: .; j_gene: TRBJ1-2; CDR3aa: CASSLDFGGYGYTF; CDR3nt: TGTGCCAGCAGCTTAGATTTCGGTGGCTATGGCTACACCTTC
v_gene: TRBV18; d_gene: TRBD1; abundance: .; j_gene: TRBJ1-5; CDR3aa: CASSPGTGIFNQPQHF; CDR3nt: TGTGCCAGCTCACCCGGGACAGGGATCTTCAATCAGCCCCAGCATTTT
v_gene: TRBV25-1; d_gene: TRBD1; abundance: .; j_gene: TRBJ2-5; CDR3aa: CASSEPKTGGRETQYF; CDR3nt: TGTGCCAGCAGTGAACCAAAGACAGGGGGCAGGGAGACCCAGTACTTC
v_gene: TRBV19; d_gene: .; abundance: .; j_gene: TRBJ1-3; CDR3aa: CASRQGLSGNTIYF; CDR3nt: TGTGCCAGTAGGCAGGGACTCTCTGGAAACACCATATATTTT
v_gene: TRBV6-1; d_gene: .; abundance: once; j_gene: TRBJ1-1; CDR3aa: CASSSTEGSTEAFF; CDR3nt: TGTGCCAGCAGCTCTACCGAGGGGAGCACTGAAGCTTTCTTT
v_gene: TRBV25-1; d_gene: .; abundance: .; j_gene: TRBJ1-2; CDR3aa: CASSEGGVEGYTF; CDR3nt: TGTGCCAGCAGTGAGGGAGGGGTGGAAGGCTACACCTTC
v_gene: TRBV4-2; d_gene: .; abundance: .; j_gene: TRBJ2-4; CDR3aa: CASSLGRLPLGIQYF; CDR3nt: TGTGCCAGCAGCTTGGGACGCCTCCCTTTAGGCATTCAGTACTTC
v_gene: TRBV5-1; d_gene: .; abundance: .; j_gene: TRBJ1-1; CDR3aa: CASSWDGGRGNTEAFF; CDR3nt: TGCGCCAGCAGTTGGGACGGAGGCCGAGGGAACACTGAAGCTTTCTTT
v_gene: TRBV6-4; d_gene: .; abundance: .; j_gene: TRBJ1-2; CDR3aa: CASSASENRYGYTF; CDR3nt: TGTGCCAGCAGTGCCTCAGAAAATCGGTATGGCTACACCTTC
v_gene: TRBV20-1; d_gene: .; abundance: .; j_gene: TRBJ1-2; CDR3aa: CSAPDYGYTF; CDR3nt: TGCAGTGCTCCGGACTATGGCTACACCTTC
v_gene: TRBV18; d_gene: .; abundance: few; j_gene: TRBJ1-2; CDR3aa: CASSPMGGSGYTF; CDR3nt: TGTGCCAGCTCACCAATGGGGGGCAGTGGCTACACCTTC
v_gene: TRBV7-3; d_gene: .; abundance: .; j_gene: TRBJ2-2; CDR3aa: CASRISRGTGELFF; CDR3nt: TGTGCCAGCAGAATATCCAGGGGCACCGGGGAGCTGTTTTTT
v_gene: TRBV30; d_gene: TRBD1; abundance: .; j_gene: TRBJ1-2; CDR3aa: CASYGTGGLLDGYTF; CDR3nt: TGTGCCTCTTACGGGACAGGGGGGTTGTTGGATGGCTACACCTTC
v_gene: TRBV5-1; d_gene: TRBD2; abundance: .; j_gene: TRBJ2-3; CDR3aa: CASSYTGGPNTQYF; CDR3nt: TGCGCCAGCAGCTACACGGGGGGGCCTAATACGCAGTATTTT
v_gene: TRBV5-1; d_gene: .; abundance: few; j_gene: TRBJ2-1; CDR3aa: CASEGHHEQFF; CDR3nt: TGCGCCAGCGAAGGGCACCATGAGCAGTTCTTC
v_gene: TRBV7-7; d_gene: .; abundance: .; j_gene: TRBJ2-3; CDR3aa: CASSLGDSGTQYF; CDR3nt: TGTGCCAGCAGCTTAGGCGATTCGGGGACGCAGTATTTT
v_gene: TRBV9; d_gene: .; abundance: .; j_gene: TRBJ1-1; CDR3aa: CASSLGGWEAFF; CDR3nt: TGTGCCAGCAGTTTAGGAGGTTGGGAAGCTTTCTTT
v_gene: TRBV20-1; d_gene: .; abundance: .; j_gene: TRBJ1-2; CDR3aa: CSARDGVGYTF; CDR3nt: TGCAGTGCTAGAGATGGGGTTGGCTACACCTTC
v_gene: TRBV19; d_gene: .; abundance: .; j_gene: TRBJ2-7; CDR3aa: CASSRRDNYEQYF; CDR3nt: TGTGCCAGTAGCCGAAGAGACAACTACGAGCAGTACTTC
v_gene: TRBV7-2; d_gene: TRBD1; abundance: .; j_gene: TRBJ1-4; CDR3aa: CASSLTRQGREKLFF; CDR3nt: TGTGCCAGCAGCCTCACTAGACAGGGGAGGGAAAAACTGTTTTTT
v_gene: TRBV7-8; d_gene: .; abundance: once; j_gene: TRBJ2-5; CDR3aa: CASSLRGMGGEKTQYF; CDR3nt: TGTGCCAGCAGCTTAAGGGGGATGGGGGGTGAGAAGACCCAGTACTTC
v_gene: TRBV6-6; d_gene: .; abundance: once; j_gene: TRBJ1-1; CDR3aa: CASLPGRTTEAFF; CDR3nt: TGTGCCAGCCTACCGGGTCGGACGACTGAAGCTTTCTTT
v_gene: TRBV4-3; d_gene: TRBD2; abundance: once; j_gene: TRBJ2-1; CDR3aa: CASSQETSPDEQFF; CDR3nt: TGCGCCAGCAGCCAAGAGACTAGCCCGGATGAGCAGTTCTTC
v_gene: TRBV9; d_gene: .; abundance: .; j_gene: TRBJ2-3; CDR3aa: CASSVEWATDTQYF; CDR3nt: TGTGCCAGCAGCGTAGAATGGGCCACAGATACGCAGTATTTT
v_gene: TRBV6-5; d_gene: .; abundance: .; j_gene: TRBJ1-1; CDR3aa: CASSWKPNTEAFF; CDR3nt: TGTGCCAGCAGTTGGAAACCGAACACTGAAGCTTTCTTT
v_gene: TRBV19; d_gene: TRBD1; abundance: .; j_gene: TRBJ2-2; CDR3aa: CASTGTGGIGELFF; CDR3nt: TGTGCCAGTACCGGGACAGGGGGCATCGGGGAGCTGTTTTTT
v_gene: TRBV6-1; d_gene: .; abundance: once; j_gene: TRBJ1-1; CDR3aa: CASSPEGGRVKAFF; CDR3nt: TGTGCCAGCAGCCCCGAGGGGGGTCGGGTGAAAGCTTTCTTT
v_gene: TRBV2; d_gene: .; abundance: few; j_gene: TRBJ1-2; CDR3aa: CASNLQNGYTF; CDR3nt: TGTGCCAGCAATCTTCAGAATGGCTACACCTTC
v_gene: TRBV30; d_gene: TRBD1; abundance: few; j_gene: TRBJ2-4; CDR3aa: CASGQGAGIQYF; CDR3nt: TGTGCCTCGGGACAGGGGGCCGGAATTCAGTACTTC
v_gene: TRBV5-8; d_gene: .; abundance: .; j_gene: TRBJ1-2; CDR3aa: CASSLAGGDGYGYTF; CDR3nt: TGTGCCAGCAGCTTGGCGGGGGGCGATGGCTATGGCTACACCTTC
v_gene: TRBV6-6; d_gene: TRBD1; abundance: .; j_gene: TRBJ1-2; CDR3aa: CASSNTGAYGYTF; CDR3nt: TGTGCCAGCAGCAATACAGGGGCCTATGGCTACACCTTC
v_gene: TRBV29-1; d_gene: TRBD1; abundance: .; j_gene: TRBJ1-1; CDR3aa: CSVLDRYEAFF; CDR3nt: TGCAGCGTTTTGGACAGGTATGAAGCTTTCTTT
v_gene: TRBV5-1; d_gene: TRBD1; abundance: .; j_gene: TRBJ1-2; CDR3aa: CASRQGADYGYTF; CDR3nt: TGCGCCAGCCGACAGGGGGCGGACTATGGCTACACCTTC
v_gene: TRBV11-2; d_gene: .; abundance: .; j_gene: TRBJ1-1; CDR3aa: CASSSPLQGQNTEAFF; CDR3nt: TGTGCCAGCAGCTCTCCACTTCAGGGGCAGAACACTGAAGCTTTCTTT
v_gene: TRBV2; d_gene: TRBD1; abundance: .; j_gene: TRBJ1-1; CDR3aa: CASMIGQGNTEAFF; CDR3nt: TGTGCCAGCATGATCGGACAGGGTAATACTGAAGCTTTCTTT
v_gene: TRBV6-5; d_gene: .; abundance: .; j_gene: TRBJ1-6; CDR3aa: CASTQQINSPLHF; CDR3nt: TGTGCCAGCACCCAACAGATTAATTCACCCCTCCACTTT
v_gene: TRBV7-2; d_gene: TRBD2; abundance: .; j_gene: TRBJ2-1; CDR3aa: CASSFSGGARRNEQFF; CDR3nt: TGTGCCAGCAGCTTTAGCGGGGGTGCCCGGAGAAATGAGCAGTTCTTC
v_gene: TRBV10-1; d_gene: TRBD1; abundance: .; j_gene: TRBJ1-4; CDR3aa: CANNRDRGEKLFF; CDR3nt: TGCGCCAATAACCGGGACAGGGGTGAAAAACTGTTTTTT
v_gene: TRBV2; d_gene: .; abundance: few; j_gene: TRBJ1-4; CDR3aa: CASALGPTNEKLFF; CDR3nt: TGTGCCAGCGCGCTGGGTCCAACGAATGAAAAACTGTTTTTT
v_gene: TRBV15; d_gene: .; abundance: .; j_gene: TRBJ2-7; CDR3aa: CATSRGVGGAYEQYF; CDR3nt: TGTGCCACCAGCAGAGGAGTGGGGGGCGCGTACGAGCAGTACTTC